This TCR beta chain was identified in a study of neurological immune-mediated disorders. Overall study results and limits: CDR3 amino acid sequences found in expanded clones were never shared across subjects, suggesting private repertoires in all groups.

TCRdb called the 5' RACE reads again in MiXCR, with one record for every CDR3 protein. Counted here are some 80,000 distinct CDR3 sequences, about 5.6% occurring once; the ten biggest clones make up 7.9%. This sample's time point: longitudinal time-point 2. The unsorted libraries were made from 2 million PBMCs kept at -80 C. The V gene end was trimmed by 6 bases and the J gene end by 5 bases; junction bases not matched to a gene: 9. The CDR3 length is 14 residues. Per the germline V gene, CDR1 is LNHDA and CDR2 is SQIVND (reference sequence). Turning to this clonotype: Its antigen is unidentified.

The rearrangement links TRBV19 to TRBJ1-1, with 7 bases identical to TRBD1. This receptor was obtained from a woman aged 55-70 years with multiple sclerosis. The sequenced sample was PBMCs. The DNA for the CDR3 is TGTGCCAGTAGACACACAGGGGTAGGGACTGAAGCTTTCTTT. Protein product: CASRHTGVGTEAFF.